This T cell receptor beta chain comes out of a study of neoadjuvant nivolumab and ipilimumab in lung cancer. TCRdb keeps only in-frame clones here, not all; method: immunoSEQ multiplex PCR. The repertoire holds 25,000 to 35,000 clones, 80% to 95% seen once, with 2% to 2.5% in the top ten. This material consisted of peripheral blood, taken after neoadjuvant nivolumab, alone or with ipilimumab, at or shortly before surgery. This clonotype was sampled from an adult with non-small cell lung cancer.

The CDR3 DNA reads as TGTGCTAGTGGTGTAGCGGGAGTTAACTACGAGCAGTACTTC. It encodes CASGVAGVNYEQYF. The chain uses TRBV12-5 and TRBJ2-7; 9 positions agree with TRBD2. The CDR3 has 14 residues. Per the germline V gene, CDR1 is LGHNT and CDR2 is FRNRAP. The V and J ends lost 5 bases and 3 bases, in that order; junction bases with no gene match: 5.